A single sample is the source of the 32 T cell receptor beta chains below, sequenced in a study of T cell changes during pregnancy in multiple sclerosis. The protocol was immunoSEQ multiplex PCR, while the TCRdb copy is restricted to in-frame clones and leaves out a portion. The data contain nearly 110,000 clones, roughly 90% of them singletons. The material sequenced was peripheral blood, taken in the third trimester of pregnancy. Every receptor here comes from a female donor in good health, enrolled as a control in a pregnancy study.

J is TRBJ1-2 and V is TRBV5-6, with D possibly matching TRBD1 (6 bases). V shed 5 bases and J shed 5 bases, with 13 bases lying between them. This CDR3 contains 13 residues. Germline loops: CDR1 SGHDT, CDR2 YYEEEE. The CDR3 protein is CASRNTGIYGYTF. CDR3 nucleotide sequence: TGTGCCAGCAGGAATACAGGGATTTATGGCTACACCTTC.

The genes are TRBV6-5 and TRBJ1-2, with TRBD1 matching over 7 bases. With 7 bases clipped from V and 5 bases from J, the junction kept 10 bases outside the gene matches. Per the germline V gene, CDR1 is MNHEY and CDR2 is SVGAGI. There are 14 residues in the CDR3. CDR3 sequence (DNA): TGTGCCAGCAACCAAGGGACAGCGAAATATGGCTACACCTTC. Its translation: CASNQGTAKYGYTF.

The chain employs TRBV19 and TRBJ1-1; D is unresolved. There are 15 residues in the CDR3. Germline V lookup: CDR1 LNHDA, CDR2 SQIVND (reference sequence). Trimming left V 6 bases short and J 3 bases short, with 17 bases between. The CDR3 region is CASSPPVNVYTEAFF. The CDR3 DNA is TGTGCCAGTAGCCCCCCGGTGAATGTGTACACTGAAGCTTTCTTT.

The chain combines TRBV5-6 with TRBJ2-2, with D perhaps matching TRBD1 (5 bases). The germline V gene has CDR1 SGHDT and CDR2 YYEEEE. The V end lost 4 bases, the J end lost 1 base, and 14 bases lay between the germline ends. This CDR3 is 16 amino acids long. For the CDR3, the DNA is TGTGCCAGCAGCCCGTTAGGGGCTCAGAACACCGGGGAGCTGTTTTTT. Amino acid sequence: CASSPLGAQNTGELFF. Based on the CDR3 plus reference TRBV5-6 and TRBJ2-2, the full variable domain is DAGVTQSPTHLIKTRGQQVTLRCSPKSGHDTVSWYQQALGQGPQFIFQYYEEEERQRGNFPDRFSGHQFPNYSSELNVNALLLGDSALYLCASSPLGAQNTGELFFGEGSRLTVL.

The J gene is TRBJ2-1, the V gene TRBV28; 8 positions match TRBD1. The ends lost 4 bases at V and 5 bases at J; junction bases unmatched: 13. Germline V CDR1 and CDR2: MDHEN, SYDVKM. This CDR3 is 17 amino acids long. Here the CDR3 reads CASSSYDLDRADNEQFF. CDR3 nucleotides: TGTGCCAGCAGTTCATATGACCTGGACAGGGCCGACAATGAGCAGTTCTTC.

This sequence joins TRBV7-3 and TRBJ2-7; TRBD2 aligns across 9 bases. The V segment lost 10 bases and the J segment 2 bases; nucleotides outside the gene matches: 9. Germline V CDR1 and CDR2: SGHTA, FQGTGA. The CDR3 sequence is 14 residues long. DNA for the CDR3: TGTGCCACTCCGCGGCGGGGGGGTACCTACGAGCAGTACTTC. The encoded protein is CATPRRGGTYEQYF.

This rearrangement joins TRBV27 to TRBJ1-4; D may be TRBD1 (6 bases). This CDR3 is built from 15 residues. Germline loops: CDR1 MNHEY, CDR2 SMNVEV (reference sequence). V lost 6 bases and J 4 bases, leaving 15 bases between the germline ends. The CDR3 region is CASSLGGAYNEKLFF. DNA of the CDR3: TGTGCCAGCAGCCTCGGGGGGGCATATAATGAAAAACTGTTTTTT.

This chain's CDR3 is CATSYRGGRGRELFF. The CDR3 DNA reads as TGTGCCACCAGCTACCGAGGTGGAAGGGGCCGGGAGCTGTTTTTT. The chain links TRBV15 to TRBJ2-2, with D possibly being TRBD1 (5 bases). CDR3 length equals 15 residues. From germline, CDR1 is LNHNV and CDR2 YYDKDF (reference sequence). Trimming took 5 bases from V and 9 from J, leaving 19 bases between them.

V is TRBV4-1 and J is TRBJ1-6; TRBD1 agrees at 7 bases. V dropped 0 bases and J dropped 3; count of bases not matched to a gene: 8. Germline CDR1 MGHRA, CDR2 YSYEKL. This CDR3 is 18 amino acids long. This chain's CDR3 is CASSQDRQGVRYNSPLHF. CDR3 nucleotide sequence: TGCGCCAGCAGCCAAGATCGACAGGGTGTACGCTATAATTCACCCCTCCACTTT.

This chain links TRBV15 with TRBJ2-1, with TRBD1 identical over 7 bases. The junction had 9 bases not matched to a gene; V was cut back by 0 bases and J by 7 bases. This CDR3 region has 16 residues. Germline CDR1 is LNHNV and CDR2 is YYDKDF (reference sequence). In nucleotides, the CDR3 is TGTGCCACCAGCAGAGATAGGGGGACAGCGGCGAATGAGCAGTTCTTC. It codes for CATSRDRGTAANEQFF.

The chain links TRBV5-1 to TRBJ1-5, with D possibly being TRBD1 (6 bases). The CDR3 consists of 15 residues. Looked up from germline, CDR1 is SGHRS and CDR2 is YFSETQ. Deletions cut 7 bases from V and 0 bases from J, with 14 bases between. The CDR3 loop reads CASSLDSYSNQPQHF. CDR3 DNA: TGCGCCAGCTCGCTGGACAGTTATAGCAATCAGCCCCAGCATTTT.

The V and J genes are TRBV4-1 and TRBJ2-2, with unresolved D. The germline V and J ends were trimmed by 4 bases and 3 bases, with 9 bases remaining between them. This CDR3 spans 14 amino acids. In germline, CDR1 is MGHRA, CDR2 YSYEKL. The CDR3 region has the DNA TGCGCCAGCAGCCGAACCCAGGACACCGGGGAGCTGTTTTTT. Its translation is CASSRTQDTGELFF.

The chain joins TRBV7-9 to TRBJ1-4; 8 nucleotides match TRBD1. The CDR3 sequence is 15 residues long. Germline V CDR1 and CDR2: SEHNR, FQNEAQ (reference sequence). Trimming took 5 bases from V and 8 from J; bases not matched to a gene: 10. CDR3 protein: CASSMRQGPLEKLFF. CDR3 DNA sequence: TGTGCCAGCAGCATGAGACAGGGGCCGTTAGAAAAACTGTTTTTT.

The rearrangement links TRBV11-3 to TRBJ2-3; possibly TRBD2 for D (6 bases). Trimming left V 5 bases short and J 9 bases short, with 21 bases between. Germline V gene sequence: CDR1 SGHNT, CDR2 YENEEA. The CDR3 loop spans 15 amino acids. CDR3 amino acids: CASSRRLMGGGTQYF. Written as DNA, the CDR3 is TGTGCCAGCAGCCGCCGACTGATGGGGGGAGGCACGCAGTATTTT.

This chain links TRBV19 with TRBJ2-3, with a weak D call TRBD1 (5 bases). Germline V gene data show CDR1 as LNHDA and CDR2 as SQIVND (reference sequence). This CDR3 contains 15 residues. Trimming cost V 3 bases and J 0 bases, with 10 bases left between them. The chain's CDR3 is CASSINQGSTDTQYF. The CDR3 nucleotides are TGTGCCAGTAGTATCAATCAGGGTAGCACAGATACGCAGTATTTT. The whole variable domain, filled in from reference TRBV19 and TRBJ2-3, reads DGGITQSPKYLFRKEGQNVTLSCEQNLNHDAMYWYRQDPGQGLRLIYYSQIVNDFQKGDIAEGYSVSREKKESFPLTVTSAQKNPTAFYLCASSINQGSTDTQYFGPGTRLTVL.

This chain uses TRBV11-2 with TRBJ2-1; 7 positions match TRBD2. The CDR3 totals 17 residues. V was clipped by 1 base and J by 4 bases; unmatched bases: 10. Germline V CDR1 and CDR2: SGHAT, FQNNGV. The CDR3 reads CASSLAPSGLPYNEQFF. CDR3 in DNA: TGTGCCAGCAGCTTAGCCCCATCGGGACTACCTTACAATGAGCAGTTCTTC.

This chain links TRBV19 with TRBJ1-1, with D perhaps matching TRBD1 (5 bases). Germline V gene sequence: CDR1 LNHDA, CDR2 SQIVND (reference sequence). V lost 3 bases and J 8 bases, leaving 13 bases between the germline ends. CDR3 length equals 13 residues. DNA of the CDR3: TGTGCCAGTAGTATCCTGCAGGGAGGGGAAGCTTTCTTT. Residues: CASSILQGGEAFF.

A remark on this clone: One end of the junction varies from germline; a read error may be responsible. The rearrangement links TRBV19 to TRBJ1-5, with D possibly matching TRBD1 (5 bases). This CDR3 contains 17 residues. Germline CDR1 is LNHDA and CDR2 is SQIVND (reference sequence). In DNA form, the CDR3 reads TGTGCCAGTAGTGTAGATCGGTTAGGGGTCCACAATCAGCCCCAGCATTTT. Translation gives CASSVDRLGVHNQPQHF.

The rearrangement uses TRBV6-5 and TRBJ1-2, with D possibly being TRBD1 (6 bases). The germline V gene encodes CDR1 MNHEY and CDR2 SVGAGI. The V end was cut by 10 bases, the J end by 3 bases, with 15 bases between. The CDR3 contains 13 residues. In DNA form, the CDR3 reads TGTGCCACCGGGGGGCAGGGGCACTATGGCTACACCTTC. It translates to CATGGQGHYGYTF.

The CDR3 nucleotides are TGTGCCAGCACCGGAGGGCCCGCGGACACTGAAGCTTTCTTT. This translates into CASTGGPADTEAFF. V usage is TRBV2 and J usage is TRBJ1-1; no reliable D call. V lost 7 bases and J lost 3, with 15 bases in between. The germline CDR1 and CDR2 sequences are SNHLY and FYNNEI. This CDR3 spans 14 amino acids.

V and J are TRBV5-1 and TRBJ2-1; 7 bases fit TRBD1. CDR3 length: 15 residues. The trim removed 0 bases at V and 3 bases at J, leaving 3 bases unmatched. Germline V gives CDR1 SGHRS, CDR2 YFSETQ. The CDR3 coding sequence is TGCGCCAGCAGCTTGGAGGGACAGAACTACAATGAGCAGTTCTTC. This codes for CASSLEGQNYNEQFF.

The gene calls are TRBV6-5 and TRBJ2-6; no definite D call. The germline gives CDR1 MNHEY, CDR2 SVGAGI. V lost 2 bases and J 4 bases, leaving 12 bases between the germline ends. The CDR3 covers 16 residues. Here the CDR3 DNA reads TGTGCCAGCAGTTACCAGAATGCTCCCGGGGCCAACGTCCTGACTTTC. Translating it yields CASSYQNAPGANVLTF.

The chain carries TRBV18 and TRBJ2-3; 9 bases are shared with TRBD2. The germline V gene encodes CDR1 KGHSH and CDR2 LQKENI. The V and J ends lost 5 bases and 2 bases, in that order; junction bases with no gene match: 2. CDR3 length: 14 amino acids. The CDR3 protein is CASSSGGNTDTQYF. Here the CDR3 DNA reads TGTGCCAGCTCAAGCGGGGGGAACACAGATACGCAGTATTTT.

In DNA form, the CDR3 reads TGTGCCAGCAGCCCACCCGAGGGAGGTTGGGACACTGAAGCTTTCTTT. Translated, it gives CASSPPEGGWDTEAFF. J is TRBJ1-1 and V is TRBV7-8; D is undetermined. The CDR3 contains 16 residues. Germline V gene data show CDR1 as SGHVS and CDR2 as FQNEAQ. Trimming left V 5 bases short and J 3 bases short, with 19 bases between.

The sample holds one count of this clone. The V gene is TRBV7-9, the J gene TRBJ1-1, with D perhaps TRBD1 (5 bases). Trimming shortened V by 6 bases and J by 1 base, and 9 bases separated the two germline ends. Germline CDR1 is SEHNR and CDR2 is FQNEAQ (reference sequence). The CDR3 is 13 residues long. The CDR3 DNA reads TGTGCCAGCAGAGGGACTGGGAACACTGAAGCTTTCTTT. Amino acids: CASRGTGNTEAFF.

This chain links TRBV30 with TRBJ1-1; tentatively, D is TRBD1 (6 bases). This CDR3 is built from 13 residues. Trimming cost V 3 bases and J 3 bases, with 11 bases left between them. Germline V gene sequence: CDR1 GTSNPN, CDR2 SVGIG (reference sequence). CDR3 in DNA: TGTGCCTGGAGGATGGACAGTCACACTGAAGCTTTCTTT. Its translation: CAWRMDSHTEAFF.

CDR3 sequence: CASSPTGENQPQHF. For the CDR3, the DNA is TGTGCCAGCAGTCCGACAGGGGAAAATCAGCCCCAGCATTTT. The gene calls are TRBV27 and TRBJ1-5; 8 bases agree with TRBD1. This CDR3 has 14 amino acids. After removal of 5 bases from V and 4 bases from J, the junction contained 4 bases not matched to a gene. Germline V gene lookup returns CDR1 MNHEY and CDR2 SMNVEV (reference sequence).

The J gene is TRBJ1-1, the V gene TRBV7-9, with D perhaps TRBD1 (5 bases). In germline, CDR1 is SEHNR, CDR2 FQNEAQ (reference sequence). The CDR3 contains 14 residues. V lost 3 bases and J lost 1, with 9 bases in between. The CDR3, as DNA: TGTGCCAGCAGCTTGGGCGGACAGAACACTGAAGCTTTCTTT. Protein: CASSLGGQNTEAFF.

DNA for the CDR3: TGTGCCAGCAGTCTAGCGGGGACCAGCACAGATACGCAGTATTTT. Encoded protein: CASSLAGTSTDTQYF. The rearrangement joins TRBV27 to TRBJ2-3; 9 positions match TRBD2. The ends lost 5 bases at V and 0 bases at J; junction bases unmatched: 3. The CDR3 is 15 amino acids. CDR1 is MNHEY, CDR2 SMNVEV, per germline (reference sequence).

The chain is built from TRBV4-3 and TRBJ1-1, with TRBD1 identical over 10 bases. The CDR3 consists of 18 residues. The germline CDR1 and CDR2 sequences are LGHNA and YSLEER. Losses at the gene ends were 1 base for V and 0 bases for J; bases not matched to a gene: 8. CDR3 nucleotides: TGCGCCAGCAGCCAAGGTTTGGATGGGACAGGGGTGAACACTGAAGCTTTCTTT. Protein product: CASSQGLDGTGVNTEAFF.

V gene TRBV7-9 combines with J gene TRBJ2-1, with 14 bases identical to TRBD2. Looked up from germline, CDR1 is SEHNR and CDR2 is FQNEAQ (reference sequence). J gave up 2 bases and V 3 bases, and 3 bases lay outside the gene matches. CDR3 length: 17 residues. CDR3 DNA: TGTGCCAGCAGCTTGGGACTAGCGGGGGACCCCTACAATGAGCAGTTCTTC. Amino acids: CASSLGLAGDPYNEQFF.

The CDR3 DNA sequence: TGTGCCAGTAGTATAGACCGAGGACAGGGGAGTACAGCTTTCTTT. Amino acid sequence: CASSIDRGQGSTAFF. The chain recombines TRBV19 with TRBJ1-1, with 9 nucleotides matching TRBD1. The germline V gene encodes CDR1 LNHDA and CDR2 SQIVND (reference sequence). Trimming took 0 bases from V and 10 from J; bases not matched to a gene: 9. The CDR3 covers 15 residues.